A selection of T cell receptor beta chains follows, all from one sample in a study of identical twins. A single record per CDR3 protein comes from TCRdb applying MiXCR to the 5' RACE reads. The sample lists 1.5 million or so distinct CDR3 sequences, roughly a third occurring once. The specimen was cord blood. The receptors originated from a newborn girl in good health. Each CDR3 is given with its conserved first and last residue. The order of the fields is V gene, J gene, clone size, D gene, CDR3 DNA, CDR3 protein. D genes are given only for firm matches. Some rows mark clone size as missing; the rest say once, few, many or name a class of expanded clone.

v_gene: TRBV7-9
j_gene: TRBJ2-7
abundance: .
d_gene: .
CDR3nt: TGTGCCAGCAGCGGAAGGCAGAGAATTTACGAGCAGTACTTC
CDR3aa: CASSGRQRIYEQYF

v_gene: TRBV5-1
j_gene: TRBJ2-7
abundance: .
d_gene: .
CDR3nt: TGCGCCAGCAGCTTCCGCGCCTGGGTGGGGCAGGGCAGCTACGAGCAGTACTTC
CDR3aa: CASSFRAWVGQGSYEQYF

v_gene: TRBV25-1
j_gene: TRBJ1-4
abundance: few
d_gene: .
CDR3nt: TGTGCCAGCAGTGGGAACCAAGACCTCAAACTGTTTTTT
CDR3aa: CASSGNQDLKLFF

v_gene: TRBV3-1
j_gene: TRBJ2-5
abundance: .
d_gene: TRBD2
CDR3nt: TGTGCCAGCAGCCAATTGTGGACTAGCGGGTCCCAAGAGACCCAGTACTTC
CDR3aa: CASSQLWTSGSQETQYF

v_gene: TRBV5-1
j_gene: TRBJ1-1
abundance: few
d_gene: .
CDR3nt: TGCGCCAGCAGCTTGGAGGTGACAAAAAGTGAAGCTTTCTTT
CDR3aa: CASSLEVTKSEAFF

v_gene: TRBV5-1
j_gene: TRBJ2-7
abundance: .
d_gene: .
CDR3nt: TGCGCCAGCAGCTTGGAGGGGAGTGGAAGCTCCTACAATGAGCAGTACTTC
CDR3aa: CASSLEGSGSSYNEQYF

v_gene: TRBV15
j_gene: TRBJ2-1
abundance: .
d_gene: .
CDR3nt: TGTGCCACCAGCAGAGACAGGGTCCAAGAGACCCAGTTCTTC
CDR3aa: CATSRDRVQETQFF

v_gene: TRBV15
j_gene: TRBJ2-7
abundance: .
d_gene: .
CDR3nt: TGTGCCACCAGCAGTTACGGCTCCTACAATGAGCAGTACTTC
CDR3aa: CATSSYGSYNEQYF

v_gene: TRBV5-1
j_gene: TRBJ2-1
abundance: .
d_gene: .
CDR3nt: TGCGCCCCGGGACTGCGAACCAATGAGCAGTTCTTC
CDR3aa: CAPGLRTNEQFF

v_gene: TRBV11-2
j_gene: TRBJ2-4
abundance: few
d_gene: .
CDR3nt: TGTGCCAGCAGCTCCCTCGAACAGAAAGGGGAGTACTTC
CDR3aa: CASSSLEQKGEYF

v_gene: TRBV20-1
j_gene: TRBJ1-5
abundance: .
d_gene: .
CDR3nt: TGCAGTGCAACTGGACAGCTTAGCAATCAGCCCCAGCATTTT
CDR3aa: CSATGQLSNQPQHF

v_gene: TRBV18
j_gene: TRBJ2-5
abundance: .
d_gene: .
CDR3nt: TGTGCCAGCTCACCACGGGGACGGCAAGTCCAAGAGACCCAGTACTTC
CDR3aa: CASSPRGRQVQETQYF

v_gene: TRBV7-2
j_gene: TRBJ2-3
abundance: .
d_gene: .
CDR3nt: TGTGCCAGCAGCTTAGGCCCGGGCTCGCGGACAGATACGCAGTATTTT
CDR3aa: CASSLGPGSRTDTQYF

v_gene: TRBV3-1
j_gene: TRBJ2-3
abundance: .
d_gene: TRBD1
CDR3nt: TGTGCCAGCAGCCAAGACCGTGGACAGGGCACAGATACGCAGTATTTT
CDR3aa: CASSQDRGQGTDTQYF

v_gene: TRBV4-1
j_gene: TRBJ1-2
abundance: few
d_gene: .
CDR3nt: TGCGCCAGCAGCCAAGATTGGGCGGGGAACTATGGCTACACCTTC
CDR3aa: CASSQDWAGNYGYTF

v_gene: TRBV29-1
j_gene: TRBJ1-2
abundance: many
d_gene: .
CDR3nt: TGCAGCGTTGCCACTAACTATGGCTACACCTTC
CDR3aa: CSVATNYGYTF

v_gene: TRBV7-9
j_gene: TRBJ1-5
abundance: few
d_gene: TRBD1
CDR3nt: TGTGCCAGCAGTTACGCCGGGACAGGGGGTCTCAATCAGCCCCAGCATTTT
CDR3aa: CASSYAGTGGLNQPQHF

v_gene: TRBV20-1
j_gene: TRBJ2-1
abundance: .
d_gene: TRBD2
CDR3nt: TGCAGTGCAGGACTAGCCCTTAGCTCCTACAATGAGCAGTTCTTC
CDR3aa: CSAGLALSSYNEQFF

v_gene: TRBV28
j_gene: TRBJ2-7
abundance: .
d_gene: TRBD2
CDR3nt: TGTGCCAGCAAGTTTGGCGGGAGAAATGAGCAGTACTTC
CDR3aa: CASKFGGRNEQYF

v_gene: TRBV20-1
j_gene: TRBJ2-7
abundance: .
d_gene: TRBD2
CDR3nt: TGCAGTGCTCATAGCGGGAGAGTGGACAATGAGCAGTACTTC
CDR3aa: CSAHSGRVDNEQYF

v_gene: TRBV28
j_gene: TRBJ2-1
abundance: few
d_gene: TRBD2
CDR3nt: TGTGCCAGCAGCCCCAGCGGGGGCGGTTTTAATGAGCAGTTCTTC
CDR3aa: CASSPSGGGFNEQFF

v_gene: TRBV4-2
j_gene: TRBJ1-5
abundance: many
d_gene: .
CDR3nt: TGTGCCAGCAGCCAAGGAAATCAGCCCCAGCATTTT
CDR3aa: CASSQGNQPQHF

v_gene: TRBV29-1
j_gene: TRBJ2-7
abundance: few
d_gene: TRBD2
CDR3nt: TGCAGCGTTGAAGGTCTAGCGGGAAGGTACGAGCAGTACTTC
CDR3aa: CSVEGLAGRYEQYF

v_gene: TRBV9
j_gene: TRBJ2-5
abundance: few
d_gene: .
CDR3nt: TGTGCCAGCAGCGTACTAAGTGGGGTGGTGGGGGAGACCCAGTACTTC
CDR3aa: CASSVLSGVVGETQYF

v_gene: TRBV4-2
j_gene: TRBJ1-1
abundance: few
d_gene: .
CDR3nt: TGTGCCAGCAGCCAAGACATGGAGGGGAGAGCTTTCTTT
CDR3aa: CASSQDMEGRAFF

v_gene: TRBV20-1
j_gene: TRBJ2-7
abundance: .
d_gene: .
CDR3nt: TGCAGTGCTAGATTAAGGGGCTACGAGCAGTACTTC
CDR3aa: CSARLRGYEQYF

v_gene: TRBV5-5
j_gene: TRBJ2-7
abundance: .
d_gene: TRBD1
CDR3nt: TGTGCCAGCAGCTCTTGGGACAGCGGAGGCCACGAGCAGTACTTC
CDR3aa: CASSSWDSGGHEQYF

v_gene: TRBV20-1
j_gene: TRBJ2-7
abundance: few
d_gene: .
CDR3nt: TGCAGTGCTAGTAGGGGGGGCGGGGTTAGCTCCTACGAGCAGTACTTC
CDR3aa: CSASRGGGVSSYEQYF

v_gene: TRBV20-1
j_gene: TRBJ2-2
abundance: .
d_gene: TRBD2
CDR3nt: TGCAGTGCTACCACCGGGACTAGAAAGACCGGGGAGCTGTTTTTT
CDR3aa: CSATTGTRKTGELFF

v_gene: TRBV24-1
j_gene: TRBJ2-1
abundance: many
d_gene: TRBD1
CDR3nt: TGTGCCACCAGTGATCCAGACAGGGGGTCCTACAATGAGCAGTTCTTC
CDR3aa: CATSDPDRGSYNEQFF

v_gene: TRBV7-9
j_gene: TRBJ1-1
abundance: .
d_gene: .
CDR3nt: TGTGCCAGCAGCCCCCGGGGTTTTGGCGACACTGAAGCTTTCTTT
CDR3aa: CASSPRGFGDTEAFF

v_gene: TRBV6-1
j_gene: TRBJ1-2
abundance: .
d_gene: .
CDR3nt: TGTGCCAGCACCGAGGAAGGGGGCTACACCTTC
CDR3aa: CASTEEGGYTF

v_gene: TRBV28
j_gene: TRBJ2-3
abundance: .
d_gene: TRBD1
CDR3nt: TGTGCCAGCAATTGGGACAGGGGTAGGACAGATACGCAGTATTTT
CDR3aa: CASNWDRGRTDTQYF

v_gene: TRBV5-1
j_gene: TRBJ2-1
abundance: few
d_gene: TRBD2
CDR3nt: TGCGCCAGCACCCCCAGACTAGCGGGGAATGAGCAGTTCTTC
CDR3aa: CASTPRLAGNEQFF

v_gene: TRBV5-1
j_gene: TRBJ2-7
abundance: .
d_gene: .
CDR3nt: TGCGCCAGCAGCTTCATAGGGGGGTTCGAGTACTTC
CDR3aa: CASSFIGGFEYF

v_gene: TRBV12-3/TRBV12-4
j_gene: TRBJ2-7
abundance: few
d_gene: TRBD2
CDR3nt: TGTGCCAGCAGTTTATACCCTAAGCGGGGCTCCTACGAGCAGTACTTC
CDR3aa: CASSLYPKRGSYEQYF

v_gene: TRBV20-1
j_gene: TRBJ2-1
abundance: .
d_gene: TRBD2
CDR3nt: TGCAGTGCTAGGTCTAGCGGGAGGGGTGCTGAGCAGTTCTTC
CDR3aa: CSARSSGRGAEQFF